The entry below gives a single T cell receptor beta chain sequence along with its context. The CDR3 contains 13 residues. Germline values: CDR1 MGHDK, CDR2 SYGVNS. Trimming pared 8 bases from V and 3 bases from J, leaving 11 bases between. The sample originates from a study of blood T cell repertoires in COVID-19. Background on the study: The United States, Italy and Spain supplied acute and convalescent COVID-19 samples. T cells, B-cell-depleted T cells, or PBMCs provided the cDNA or gDNA that served as material.

Measured with immunoSEQ multiplex PCR; TCRdb has only the in-frame clones, and not every one. This sample has some 190,000 clones, with 75% to 90% found just once. The source of this sequence is a man in his 60s with acute or convalescent COVID-19. Specimen: peripheral blood. The J gene is TRBJ1-5, the V gene TRBV25-1; D might be TRBD1 (5 bases). The CDR3: CASSPGFNQPQHF. In DNA, the CDR3 is TGTGCCAGCTCGCCAGGGTTCAATCAGCCCCAGCATTTT. Variable domain in full (rest from reference TRBV25-1 and TRBJ1-5): EADIYQTPRYLVIGTGKKITLECSQTMGHDKMYWYQQDPGMELHLIHYSYGVNSTEKGDLSSESTVSRIRTEHFPLTLESARPSHTSQYLCASSPGFNQPQHFGDGTRLSIL.